This entry concerns a single TCR beta chain. This sample was included in a study of blood T cell repertoires in COVID-19. The table came from immunoSEQ multiplex PCR; TCRdb's copy has only in-frame clones and leaves some out. The repertoire has fewer than 200,000 clones, 70% to 85% of them found once; the top ten carry about 5%. Cohorts were determined from participant-reported clinical history. V gave up 0 bases and J gave up 0 bases, with 4 bases separating them. The germline CDR1 and CDR2 sequences are SGHDT and YYEEEE. The CDR3 covers 13 residues. The sequenced material came from PBMCs or T cells enriched from blood (not recorded which). The gene calls are TRBV5-6 and TRBJ2-7; no reliable D call. This TCR came from a woman aged 60 to 75 with acute COVID-19. The CDR3 protein is CASSLERSYEQYF. The DNA for the CDR3 is TGTGCCAGCAGCTTGGAGCGCTCCTACGAGCAGTACTTC.